This T cell receptor beta chain was obtained from a study of blood T cell repertoires in COVID-19. In the study overall: Collection of acute and convalescent COVID-19 samples took place in the United States, Italy and Spain. Sample material is recorded as cDNA or gDNA derived from T cells, B-cell-depleted T cells, or PBMCs.

The method was immunoSEQ multiplex PCR; TCRdb's version includes in-frame clones alone and lacks a portion of them. The table lists some 19,000 clones, roughly nine tenths of them singletons. The germline V gene has CDR1 SNHLY and CDR2 FYNNEI. V lost 8 bases, J lost 5 bases, and 12 bases stayed unmatched. The CDR3 consists of 15 residues. The TCR comes from a man aged 55 to 70 with active COVID-19. The sample taken for sequencing was peripheral blood. This sequence joins TRBV2 and TRBJ1-2, with 9 bases lining up with TRBD1. CDR3 sequence: CASDEGQGLGYGYTF. The CDR3 DNA reads TGTGCCAGCGATGAGGGACAGGGTTTAGGGTATGGCTACACCTTC.